The subject of this entry is one TCR beta chain. Germline V lookup: CDR1 SGDLS, CDR2 YYNGEE. CDR3 length equals 17 residues. J gave up 7 bases and V 0 bases, and 14 bases lay outside the gene matches. These data are taken from a study of cytomegalovirus exposure and HLA in healthy donors. PCR amplification relied on 60 Vbeta primers (plus 13 Jbeta primers). Sequencing used immunoSEQ multiplex PCR; TCRdb keeps in-frame clones, though not all of them. The sample has roughly 250,000 clones, 75% to 85% seen once. The TCR sequence derives from a girl aged 2 to 9 in good health and CMV-seronegative. The specimen was PBMCs. The chain employs TRBV9 and TRBJ2-7, with TRBD2 matching over 9 bases. CDR3 region: CASSVGGGRAEGGEQYF. CDR3 DNA: TGTGCCAGCAGCGTAGGGGGCGGGAGGGCCGAAGGGGGAGAGCAGTACTTC.